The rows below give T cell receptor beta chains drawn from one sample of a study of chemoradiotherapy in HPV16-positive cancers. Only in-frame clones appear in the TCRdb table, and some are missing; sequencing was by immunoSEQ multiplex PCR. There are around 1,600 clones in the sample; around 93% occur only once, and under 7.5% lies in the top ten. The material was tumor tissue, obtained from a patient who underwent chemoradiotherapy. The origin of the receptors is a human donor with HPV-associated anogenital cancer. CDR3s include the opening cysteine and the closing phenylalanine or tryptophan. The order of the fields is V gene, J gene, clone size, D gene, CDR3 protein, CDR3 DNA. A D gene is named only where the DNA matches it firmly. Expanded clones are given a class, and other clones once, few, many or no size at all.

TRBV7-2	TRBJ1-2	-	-	CASSPRTGFPAYTF	TGTGCCAGCAGTCCACGAACGGGCTTCCCGGCTTACACCTTC
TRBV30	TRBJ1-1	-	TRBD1	CAWIRRDRGQPEAFF	TGTGCCTGGATCAGAAGGGACAGGGGGCAGCCTGAAGCTTTCTTT
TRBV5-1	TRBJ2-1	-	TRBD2	CASSLGLAGDNEQFF	TGCGCCAGCAGCTTAGGACTAGCAGGAGACAATGAGCAGTTCTTC
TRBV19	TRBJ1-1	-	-	CASSIIGELTEAFF	TGTGCCAGTAGTATTATAGGAGAGTTAACTGAAGCTTTCTTT
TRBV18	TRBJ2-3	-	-	CASSTTSTDTQYF	TGTGCCAGCTCAACAACTAGCACAGATACGCAGTATTTT
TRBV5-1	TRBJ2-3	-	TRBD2	CASSPSGSGGHTDTQYF	TGCGCCAGCAGCCCTTCTGGGAGCGGGGGACACACAGATACGCAGTATTTT
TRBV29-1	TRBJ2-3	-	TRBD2	CSVVEREGTDTQYF	TGCAGCGTCGTCGAGCGGGAGGGAACAGATACGCAGTATTTT
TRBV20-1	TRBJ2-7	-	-	CSVDQSYEQYF	TGCAGTGTCGACCAATCCTACGAGCAGTACTTC
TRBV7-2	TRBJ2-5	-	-	CASSSSYRETQYF	TGTGCCAGCAGCTCGTCCTATAGGGAGACCCAGTACTTC
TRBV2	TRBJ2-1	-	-	CASNLGLHYNEQFF	TGTGCCAGCAACCTTGGACTGCACTACAATGAGCAGTTCTTC
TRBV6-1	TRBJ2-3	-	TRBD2	CASSALAGGFTDTQYF	TGTGCCAGCAGTGCACTAGCGGGAGGGTTCACAGATACGCAGTATTTT
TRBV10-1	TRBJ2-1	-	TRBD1	CASGQGNEQFF	TGCGCCAGCGGACAGGGCAATGAGCAGTTCTTC
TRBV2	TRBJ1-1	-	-	CAPKEGRVNTEAFF	TGTGCCCCCAAAGAGGGGAGGGTGAACACTGAAGCTTTCTTT
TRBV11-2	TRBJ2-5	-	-	CASSLGLALETQYF	TGTGCCAGCAGCTTAGGGCTAGCGTTGGAGACCCAGTACTTC
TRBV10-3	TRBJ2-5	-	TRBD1	CAISDTTGGRETQYF	TGTGCCATCAGTGATACTACAGGGGGACGGGAGACCCAGTACTTC
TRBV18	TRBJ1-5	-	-	CASSPGRASNQPQHF	TGTGCCAGCTCACCGGGCAGAGCTAGCAATCAGCCCCAGCATTTT
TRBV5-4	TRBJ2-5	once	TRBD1	CASSWDRGWGETQYF	TGTGCCAGCAGCTGGGACAGGGGCTGGGGAGAGACCCAGTACTTC
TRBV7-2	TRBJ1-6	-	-	CASSLQSEVNSPLHF	TGTGCCAGCAGCTTACAGTCAGAAGTTAATTCACCCCTCCACTTT
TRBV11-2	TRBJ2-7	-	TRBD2	CASSLETGGFREQYF	TGTGCCAGCAGCTTAGAAACGGGAGGGTTTCGGGAGCAGTACTTC
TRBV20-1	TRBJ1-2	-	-	CSAPDGGYTF	TGCAGTGCGCCGGACGGAGGCTACACCTTC